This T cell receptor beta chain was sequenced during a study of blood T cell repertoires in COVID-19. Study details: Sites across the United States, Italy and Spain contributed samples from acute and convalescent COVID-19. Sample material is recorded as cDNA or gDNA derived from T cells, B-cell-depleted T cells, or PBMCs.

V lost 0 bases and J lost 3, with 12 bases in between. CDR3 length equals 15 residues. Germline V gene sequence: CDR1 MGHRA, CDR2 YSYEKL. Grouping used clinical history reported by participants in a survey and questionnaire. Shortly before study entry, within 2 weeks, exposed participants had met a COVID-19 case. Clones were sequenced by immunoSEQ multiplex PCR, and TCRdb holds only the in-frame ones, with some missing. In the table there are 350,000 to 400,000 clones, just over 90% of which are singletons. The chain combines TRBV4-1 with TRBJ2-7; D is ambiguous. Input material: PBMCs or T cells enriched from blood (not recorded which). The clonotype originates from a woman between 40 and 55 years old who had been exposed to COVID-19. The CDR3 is CASSQDEARRYEQYF. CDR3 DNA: TGCGCCAGCAGCCAAGACGAGGCCCGGCGCTACGAGCAGTACTTC.